This T cell receptor (beta chain) was sequenced in a study of blood T cells in healthy people across ages. Study-level points and caveats: With naive T cell percentage, TCR beta diversity showed a strong correlation. Long-lived donors carried more naive CD4+ cells and greater diversity than aged donors.

The junction had 11 bases not matched to a gene; V was cut back by 6 bases and J by 2 bases. This CDR3 spans 17 amino acids. Points on this clonotype: Its antigen is undetermined.

Primed by a sample-barcoded 5' primer and a J-beta primer mix, a second PCR proceeded for 7 to 11 cycles. Via MiXCR, TCRdb re-called the 5' RACE reads, giving one row per CDR3 protein. The sample has under 1,000,000 distinct CDR3 sequences; about 34% are singletons. Staff drew around 10 milliliters of peripheral blood from each donor. The chain employs TRBV23-1 and TRBJ2-3, with 10 nucleotides matching TRBD2. TRBV23-1 is assigned to the ORF class and has an uncertain function. This clonotype originated in a man aged 18 to 30 in good health. Sequencing was carried out using blood. The CDR3 sequence: CASSRSGLAVDTDTQYF. In DNA form, the CDR3 reads TGCGCCAGCAGCCGAAGTGGACTAGCGGTGGACACAGATACGCAGTATTTT.